Below are 9 T cell receptor beta chains sequenced from a single sample in a study of blood T cell repertoires in COVID-19. TCRdb's table, derived via immunoSEQ multiplex PCR, lists solely in-frame clones and lacks some. The table lists about 94,000 clones, less than 85% of them singletons. Source material: peripheral blood. The receptors come from a man between 65 and 85 years old with COVID-19, enrolled during active disease.

This clone was observed many times. The chain links TRBV5-1 to TRBJ2-3; 10 bases are a match to TRBD2. The V gene end was trimmed by 0 bases and the J gene end by 3 bases; junction bases not matched to a gene: 4. CDR3 size: 16 residues. Germline V gene lookup returns CDR1 SGHRS and CDR2 YFSETQ. As DNA, the CDR3 is TGCGCCAGCAGCTTGGCTAGCGGGAGTCTAACAGATACGCAGTATTTT. It yields the protein CASSLASGSLTDTQYF.

V gene TRBV5-6 combines with J gene TRBJ1-2; D call uncertain. Looked up from germline, CDR1 is SGHDT and CDR2 is YYEEEE. The CDR3 is made up of 13 amino acids. Trimming pared 0 bases from V and 3 bases from J, leaving 6 bases between. The CDR3 is CASSLERDYGYTF. The CDR3 coding sequence is TGTGCCAGCAGCTTGGAGCGGGACTATGGCTACACCTTC.

The V and J genes are TRBV7-2 and TRBJ1-1; D remains unclear. Per the germline V gene, CDR1 is SGHTA and CDR2 is FQGNSA. The V end was cut by 1 base, the J end by 6 bases, with 9 bases between. The length of the CDR3 is 13 residues. CDR3 DNA: TGTGCCAGCAGCTTAGTTTACGGTTCTGAAGCTTTCTTT. Translating gives CASSLVYGSEAFF.

The chain combines TRBV7-3 with TRBJ1-1, with 7 bases identical to TRBD1. The CDR3 runs to 13 residues. Germline V gene sequence: CDR1 SGHTA, CDR2 FQGTGA. The ends lost 5 bases at V and 5 bases at J; junction bases unmatched: 5. The CDR3 region has the DNA TGTGCCAGCAGCCCCCCGGGACAGACTGAAGCTTTCTTT. Residues: CASSPPGQTEAFF.

The V call is TRBV7-8, the J call TRBJ1-4; 7 bases fit TRBD1. Germline trimming cut 3 bases from V and 8 bases from J; bases unmatched to any gene: 12. This CDR3 has 16 amino acids. Germline lookup yields CDR1 SGHVS and CDR2 FQNEAQ. The CDR3 sequence is CASSFRTRQGLEKLFF. The CDR3 nucleotides are TGTGCCAGCAGCTTCAGAACCAGACAGGGACTCGAAAAACTGTTTTTT.

V and J are TRBV7-2 and TRBJ2-4, with TRBD2 matching over 7 bases. CDR1 SGHTA and CDR2 FQGNSA come from the germline V gene. V shed 1 base, J shed 3 bases, and the junction held 3 bases outside the gene matches. The CDR3 runs to 15 residues. The chain's CDR3 is CASSLVRGDKNIQYF. The CDR3 coding sequence is TGTGCCAGCAGCTTAGTCCGGGGGGACAAAAACATTCAGTACTTC.

The chain joins TRBV7-9 to TRBJ2-4, with 11 positions matching TRBD1. Germline V gives CDR1 SEHNR, CDR2 FQNEAQ (reference sequence). The CDR3 spans 17 residues. Germline trimming cut 4 bases from V and 1 base from J; bases unmatched to any gene: 6. The CDR3 protein is CASSSWTGGAAKNIQYF. The CDR3 DNA follows: TGTGCCAGCAGCTCATGGACAGGGGGCGCGGCCAAAAACATTCAGTACTTC.

The CDR3 region is CASSLRDFTYEQYF. In DNA form, the CDR3 reads TGTGCCAGCAGTCTCCGGGACTTTACCTACGAGCAGTACTTC. V and J are TRBV7-9 and TRBJ2-7, with D perhaps TRBD2 (6 bases). Per germline, CDR1 SEHNR and CDR2 FQNEAQ (reference sequence). This CDR3 has 14 amino acids. V lost 6 bases and J 2 bases, leaving 14 bases between the germline ends.

The chain uses TRBV20-1 and TRBJ2-2; 9 bases align to TRBD1. Losses at the gene ends were 3 bases for V and 6 bases for J; bases not matched to a gene: 5. Looked up from germline, CDR1 is DFQATT and CDR2 is SNEGSKA (reference sequence). This CDR3 region has 14 residues. The CDR3 region is CSASPGTGSGELFF. The CDR3 region has the DNA TGCAGTGCTAGTCCCGGGACAGGGTCCGGGGAGCTGTTTTTT.